This entry concerns a single TCR beta chain. Here immunoSEQ multiplex PCR was the method, and the copy in TCRdb shows in-frame clones only, minus some. The sample includes approximately 2.3 million clones, over 90% of them seen just once. This entry belongs to a study of shared clonotypes between healthy human individuals. The sequencing sample was made of naive CD4+ T cells from PBMCs. Noted subset: CD45RA+ positively selected. The clonotype was recovered from a young man in good health. Some clones in this sample may be carry-over from other donors' samples.

CDR3 sequence reads: CASSQGLAGYNEQFF. The CDR3 DNA reads as TGTGCCAGCAGCCAAGGACTAGCGGGGTACAATGAGCAGTTCTTC. This chain joins TRBV7-9 and TRBJ2-1; 12 bases match TRBD2. There are 15 residues in the CDR3. CDR1 is SEHNR and CDR2 is FQNEAQ in the germline V gene (reference sequence). V dropped 5 bases and J dropped 4; count of bases not matched to a gene: 3. The full variable domain, with the rest looked up from reference TRBV7-9 and TRBJ2-1, is DTGVSQNPRHKITKRGQNVTFRCDPISEHNRLYWYRQTLGQGPEFLTYFQNEAQLEKSRLLSDRFSAERPKGSFSTLEIQRTEQGDSAMYLCASSQGLAGYNEQFFGPGTRLTVL.